This paragraph covers one T cell receptor beta chain sequence. These data are taken from a study of blood T cell repertoires in COVID-19. Produced via immunoSEQ multiplex PCR; TCRdb's table is partial and in-frame only. The sample holds 200,000 to 250,000 clones; about nine tenths are singletons and the top ten take about 1.6%. This CDR3 is built from 15 residues. The V end was cut by 6 bases, the J end by 0 bases, with 12 bases between. Per germline, CDR1 MDHEN and CDR2 SYDVKM. The sequence was collected from a man aged 40-50 years who had recovered from COVID-19. This chain joins TRBV28 and TRBJ1-5; weak D call: TRBD1 (5 bases). Material: PBMCs or T cells enriched from blood (not recorded which). CDR3 coding DNA: TGTGCCAGCAGCTCAGGGCAGCATAGCAATCAGCCCCAGCATTTT. This encodes CASSSGQHSNQPQHF.